Sequencing of this T cell receptor beta chain was carried out in a study of blood T cell repertoires in COVID-19. Looking at the study overall: T cells, B-cell-depleted T cells, or PBMCs supplied cDNA or gDNA.

Trimming shortened V by 4 bases and J by 0 bases, and 8 bases separated the two germline ends. This CDR3 has 14 residues. Germline V lookup: CDR1 LNHNV, CDR2 YYDKDF (reference sequence). Here immunoSEQ multiplex PCR was the method, and the copy in TCRdb shows in-frame clones only, minus some. This sample yields some 270,000 clones, of which around 86% are seen a single time; around 6% belongs to the top ten. The table lists this clone with a few counts. Enrolment of Seattle patients took place during active infection, and they were followed longitudinally. The sequenced material came from peripheral blood. V gene TRBV15 combines with J gene TRBJ2-3; D remains ambiguous. The sequence derives from a woman older than 75 with COVID-19, enrolled during active disease. The CDR3, as DNA: TGTGCCACCAGCAAGTCGACAAGCACAGATACGCAGTATTTT. Protein product: CATSKSTSTDTQYF.